These 29 T cell receptor beta chains share one sample of origin, sequenced in a study of cytomegalovirus exposure and HLA in healthy donors. The PCR made use of 60 Vbeta and 13 Jbeta primers. Some clones are missing from TCRdb's copy, which holds only in-frame ones; the method was immunoSEQ multiplex PCR. The table records around 180,000 clones, approximately 71% of them present only once. The sequencing sample was made of PBMCs. These receptors were taken from a girl aged 5-17 years in good health and CMV-seronegative.

As DNA, the CDR3 is TGTGCCAGCAGCTTAAATTTGTTTGGCGGGGGAGAGACCCAGTACTTC. This codes for CASSLNLFGGGETQYF. This chain joins TRBV7-2 and TRBJ2-5; 7 bases align to TRBD2. Germline V gene sequence: CDR1 SGHTA, CDR2 FQGNSA. This CDR3 contains 16 residues. Unmatched junction bases numbered 10, after V lost 2 bases and J lost 4 bases.

The chain couples TRBV27 to TRBJ1-5, with a weak D call TRBD1 (6 bases). The CDR3 is 14 residues long. Between the trimmed V and J ends, which lost 1 base and 6 bases, there was a span of 10 bases. In germline, CDR1 is MNHEY, CDR2 SMNVEV (reference sequence). In DNA form, the CDR3 reads TGTGCCAGCAGTTTATTGGGGGCAGCTCAGCCCCAGCATTTT. Amino acids: CASSLLGAAQPQHF.

The rearrangement joins TRBV5-4 to TRBJ2-2; tentatively, D is TRBD2 (7 bases). Germline V gene lookup returns CDR1 SGHNT and CDR2 YYREEE (reference sequence). The CDR3 contains 15 residues. Trimming took off 0 bases at V and 7 bases at J, with 13 bases between the two ends. CDR3 bases: TGTGCCAGCAGCTTGGTTCGGGGGGCTGGCGGGGAGCTGTTTTTT. Residues: CASSLVRGAGGELFF. Supplemented by reference TRBV5-4 and TRBJ2-2, the full variable domain reads ETGVTQSPTHLIKTRGQQVTLRCSSQSGHNTVSWYQQALGQGPQFIFQYYREEENGRGNFPPRFSGLQFPNYSSELNVNALELDDSALYLCASSLVRGAGGELFFGEGSRLTVL.

The chain joins TRBV7-2 to TRBJ2-7; maybe TRBD1 (5 bases). Germline lookup yields CDR1 SGHTA and CDR2 FQGNSA. V was pared by 1 base and J by 0 bases, with 7 bases between. The CDR3 has 14 residues. CDR3 nucleotides: TGTGCCAGCAGCTTAGGACAGAGCTCCTACGAGCAGTACTTC. It yields the protein CASSLGQSSYEQYF. The entire variable domain, with the rest obtained from reference TRBV7-2 and TRBJ2-7, is as follows: GAGVSQSPSNKVTEKGKDVELRCDPISGHTALYWYRQSLGQGLEFLIYFQGNSAPDKSGLPSDRFSAERTGGSVSTLTIQRTQQEDSAVYLCASSLGQSSYEQYFGPGTRLTVT.

This clone was counted a few times. The chain is built from TRBV6-1 and TRBJ1-1; D might be TRBD1 (5 bases). The CDR3 is 13 amino acids. Trimming cost V 6 bases and J 3 bases, with 11 bases left between them. Germline lookup yields CDR1 MNHNS and CDR2 SASEGT. The CDR3 loop reads CASRVGDYTEAFF. CDR3 nucleotide sequence: TGTGCCAGCAGGGTGGGGGACTACACTGAAGCTTTCTTT.

V is TRBV5-1 and J is TRBJ2-7; a possible D gene is TRBD1 (5 bases). The CDR3 extends over 14 amino acids. Germline values: CDR1 SGHRS, CDR2 YFSETQ. The ends were cut back, 4 bases at V and 3 bases at J, with 14 bases in the middle. CDR3 DNA: TGCGCCAGCAGCCTCCTACCAGACAGCTACGAGCAGTACTTC. Translated, it gives CASSLLPDSYEQYF.

V usage is TRBV18 and J usage is TRBJ2-5, with TRBD1 matching 7 bases. V shed 4 bases and J 5 bases; nucleotides not matched to a gene: 4. The germline CDR1 and CDR2 sequences are KGHSH and LQKENI. The CDR3 extends over 13 amino acids. The CDR3 loop is CASSLQTGETQYF. In DNA, the CDR3 is TGTGCCAGCTCACTCCAGACAGGGGAGACCCAGTACTTC. Filled out from reference TRBV18 and TRBJ2-5, the complete variable domain reads NAGVMQNPRHLVRRRGQEARLRCSPMKGHSHVYWYRQLPEEGLKFMVYLQKENIIDESGMPKERFSAEFPKEGPSILRIQQVVRGDSAAYFCASSLQTGETQYFGPGTRLLVL.

This clone appeared a single time. This CDR3 fails to terminate in the conserved phenylalanine or tryptophan, so it likely reflects a read error. The DNA is omitted, as the CDR3 cannot be located on it reliably, and the CDR3 follows TCRdb's listing. This chain connects TRBV6-1 to TRBJ1-2; the table assigns TRBD1, which was not confirmed against the DNA. Germline CDR1 MNHNS, CDR2 SASEGT. The CDR3 is 11 amino acids long, termini counted. The CDR3 region is CASSSQGKCMH.

This clone was observed once. This chain connects TRBV10-3 to TRBJ2-3, with TRBD2 identical over 8 bases. Looked up from germline, CDR1 is ENHRY and CDR2 is SYGVKD. The CDR3 runs to 16 residues. Trimming at V came to 6 bases and at J to 4 bases, leaving 12 bases not matched to a gene. CDR3 DNA: TGTGCCATCAGCGTCGCAGGGACTAGTTTGGCAGATACGCAGTATTTT. Translating it yields CAISVAGTSLADTQYF.

This clone was found a few times. J is TRBJ2-5 and V is TRBV30, with 7 bases aligning to TRBD1. With V trimmed by 4 bases and J by 4 bases, 3 bases remained unmatched. The CDR3 is 12 amino acids. Per germline, CDR1 GTSNPN and CDR2 SVGIG (reference sequence). CDR3 residues: CAWNRQGETQYF. CDR3 coding DNA: TGTGCCTGGAACCGACAGGGAGAGACCCAGTACTTC.

The rearrangement joins TRBV2 to TRBJ1-2; 9 bases line up with TRBD1. CDR3 length: 14 residues. Trimming removed 6 bases from V and 6 bases from J; junction bases left unmatched: 8. Germline-derived CDR1 and CDR2 are SNHLY and FYNNEI. For the CDR3, the DNA is TGTGCCAGCAGGGGGGACAGGGCTCCTGATGGCTACACCTTC. This codes for CASRGDRAPDGYTF.

The table lists this clone with a few counts. The genes are TRBV14 and TRBJ1-3; no definite D call. Germline values: CDR1 SGHDN, CDR2 FVKESK. This CDR3 is 12 amino acids long. Trimming removed 6 bases at V and 0 bases at J, with 3 bases between. CDR3 sequence: CASRHSGNTIYF. CDR3 bases: TGTGCCAGCAGACACTCTGGAAACACCATATATTTT. The full variable domain, its missing parts supplied by reference TRBV14 and TRBJ1-3, is EAGVTQFPSHSVIEKGQTVTLRCDPISGHDNLYWYRRVMGKEIKFLLHFVKESKQDESGMPNNRFLAERTGGTYSTLKVQPAELEDSGVYFCASRHSGNTIYFGEGSWLTVV.

This clone was found a few times. The chain has TRBV6-6 and TRBJ1-4, with D unresolved. The CDR3 runs to 12 residues. Per germline, CDR1 MNHNY and CDR2 SVGAGI (reference sequence). V was shortened by 8 bases and J by 2 bases, with 6 bases between the two germline ends. In DNA form, the CDR3 reads TGTGCCAGCGGCGGGACTAATGAAAAACTGTTTTTT. The encoded protein is CASGGTNEKLFF.

The chain combines TRBV2 with TRBJ2-2; TRBD1 matches 7 bases. The CDR3 runs 18 residues. Germline CDR1 is SNHLY and CDR2 is FYNNEI. Unmatched junction bases numbered 16, after V lost 4 bases and J lost 5 bases. CDR3 bases: TGTGCCAGCAGTGGAAATGACAGGGCTGATTTTAAGACCGGGGAGCTGTTTTTT. Residues: CASSGNDRADFKTGELFF.

The chain is built from TRBV11-2 and TRBJ2-7, with D possibly TRBD2 on 6 matching bases. The germline gives CDR1 SGHAT, CDR2 FQNNGV. This CDR3 has 16 amino acids. Trimming took off 8 bases at V and 2 bases at J, with 22 bases between the two ends. The CDR3 DNA is TGTGCCAGCCGTATTTGGGCCCCGGGGGTGACCTACGAGCAGTACTTC. It is translated as CASRIWAPGVTYEQYF.

The chain combines TRBV6-1 with TRBJ2-3; D gene uncertain. The V gene's germline CDR1 is MNHNS and CDR2 SASEGT. V was clipped by 0 bases and J by 4 bases, with 14 bases between them. The CDR3 totals 16 residues. CDR3 DNA: TGTGCCAGCAGTGAAGCCCAGGCTTTTGGCCCAGATACGCAGTATTTT. This translates into CASSEAQAFGPDTQYF.

This rearrangement joins TRBV5-8 to TRBJ1-1, with D tentatively TRBD1 (6 bases). The V gene lost 4 bases and the J gene lost 1 base, with 20 bases spanning the gap. Germline V gene data show CDR1 as SGHTS and CDR2 as YDEGEE. The CDR3 loop spans 17 amino acids. In DNA form, the CDR3 reads TGTGCCAGCAGCCGAGCTTATGACAGGTCATCGAACACTGAAGCTTTCTTT. It yields the protein CASSRAYDRSSNTEAFF.

This chain connects TRBV6-6 to TRBJ1-3; 7 bases map to TRBD1. This CDR3 has 14 residues. V shed 10 bases, J shed 0 bases, and the junction held 6 bases outside the gene matches. CDR1 and CDR2 (germline): MNHNY, SVGAGI (reference sequence). The CDR3 sequence is CAIAGQPSGNTIYF. The CDR3 coding sequence is TGTGCCATCGCGGGACAGCCCTCTGGAAACACCATATATTTT.

This rearrangement joins TRBV30 to TRBJ2-5; TRBD2 agrees at 9 bases. The CDR3 loop spans 16 amino acids. V gave up 0 bases and J gave up 4 bases; unmatched junction bases: 9. CDR1 and CDR2 from the germline V gene are GTSNPN and SVGIG (reference sequence). CDR3 sequence reads: CAWSVLGGGATETQYF. CDR3 bases: TGTGCCTGGAGTGTATTAGGCGGGGGGGCCACAGAGACCCAGTACTTC. Full variable domain (outside the CDR3, taken from reference TRBV30 and TRBJ2-5): SQTIHQWPATLVQPVGSPLSLECTVEGTSNPNLYWYRQAAGRGLQLLFYSVGIGQISSEVPQNLSASRPQDRQFILSSKKLLLSDSGFYLCAWSVLGGGATETQYFGPGTRLLVL.

This chain connects TRBV30 to TRBJ1-4, with D tentatively TRBD1 (6 bases). The V gene lost 5 bases and the J gene lost 8 bases, with 18 bases spanning the gap. The CDR3 extends over 14 amino acids. Germline values: CDR1 GTSNPN, CDR2 SVGIG (reference sequence). In DNA form, the CDR3 reads TGTGCCTGGTCGGGGGCGGGGGAGAAAGAAAAACTGTTTTTT. Translated, it gives CAWSGAGEKEKLFF.

Note on this clone: Relative to the germline gene, one junction end is altered; a read error may explain this. The genes are TRBV7-9 and TRBJ1-2; weak D call: TRBD1 (5 bases). This CDR3 has 14 residues. Germline assignment: CDR1 SEHNR and CDR2 FQNEAQ (reference sequence). CDR3 coding DNA: TGTGCCAGCAGCTTCCGGGGGGATGGCTATGGCTACAACTTC. Protein product: CASSFRGDGYGYNF.

This chain connects TRBV6-1 to TRBJ2-7; D might be TRBD1 (5 bases). V was clipped by 3 bases and J by 2 bases, with 14 bases between them. Germline CDR1 MNHNS, CDR2 SASEGT. CDR3 length equals 15 residues. The CDR3 DNA is TGTGCCAGCAGTGATACTACAGGAAAAACCTACGAGCAGTACTTC. This sequence encodes CASSDTTGKTYEQYF.

This chain connects TRBV5-1 to TRBJ1-4; D might be TRBD1 (6 bases). With 0 bases removed from V and 4 bases from J, the gap between germline ends came to 16 bases. Germline V lookup: CDR1 SGHRS, CDR2 YFSETQ. The CDR3 loop spans 17 amino acids. CDR3 DNA: TGCGCCAGCAGCTTGGATAAGGGGGGGGCCCTTAATGAAAAACTGTTTTTT. Residues: CASSLDKGGALNEKLFF.

J is TRBJ2-7 and V is TRBV7-7; the match to TRBD2 covers 8 bases. J lost 6 bases, V lost 5 bases, and 3 bases had no gene match. The CDR3 consists of 12 residues. The germline V gene encodes CDR1 SSHAT and CDR2 FNYEAQ (reference sequence). The CDR3 region is CASSHSGGEQYF. The DNA for the CDR3 is TGTGCCAGCAGCCACAGCGGGGGCGAGCAGTACTTC.

This rearrangement joins TRBV7-3 to TRBJ2-5; 9 nucleotides line up with TRBD2. With V trimmed by 5 bases and J by 4 bases, 8 bases remained unmatched. This CDR3 has 15 amino acids. The germline V gene encodes CDR1 SGHTA and CDR2 FQGTGA. In DNA, the CDR3 is TGTGCCAGCAGCATGAGCGGGGGGCCCAGAGAGACCCAGTACTTC. Protein sequence: CASSMSGGPRETQYF.

This clone was seen a few times. The rearrangement uses TRBV6-5 and TRBJ1-1; 8 nucleotides match TRBD1. Germline V gene lookup returns CDR1 MNHEY and CDR2 SVGAGI. V lost 4 bases and J lost 3; bases outside the gene matches: 4. The CDR3 has 14 amino acids. The CDR3 DNA reads as TGTGCCAGCAGTTCCAGGGGGCGGGACACTGAAGCTTTCTTT. This codes for CASSSRGRDTEAFF.

J is TRBJ2-3 and V is TRBV6-5, with D possibly being TRBD1 (6 bases). This CDR3 contains 15 residues. The V gene's germline CDR1 is MNHEY and CDR2 SVGAGI. Trimming took 4 bases from V and 3 from J, leaving 14 bases between them. CDR3 DNA sequence: TGTGCCAGCAGTTGGAGGACAGTGGGGACAGATACGCAGTATTTT. Translating it yields CASSWRTVGTDTQYF.

The genes are TRBV6-5 and TRBJ1-1; maybe TRBD1 (5 bases). The V gene's germline CDR1 is MNHEY and CDR2 SVGAGI. The length of the CDR3 is 15 residues. Trimming shortened V by 0 bases and J by 7 bases, and 15 bases separated the two germline ends. DNA for the CDR3: TGTGCCAGCAGTTACTCGGACTCAGGGAGGGTTGAAGCTTTCTTT. It yields the protein CASSYSDSGRVEAFF.

J is TRBJ2-1 and V is TRBV9; 14 positions match TRBD2. The CDR3 runs 16 residues. Trimming took 0 bases from V and 9 from J; bases not matched to a gene: 5. Germline V gene lookup returns CDR1 SGDLS and CDR2 YYNGEE. The CDR3 here is CASSVATSGGAGEQFF. The DNA of the CDR3 is TGTGCCAGCAGCGTAGCGACTAGCGGGGGGGCCGGTGAGCAGTTCTTC.